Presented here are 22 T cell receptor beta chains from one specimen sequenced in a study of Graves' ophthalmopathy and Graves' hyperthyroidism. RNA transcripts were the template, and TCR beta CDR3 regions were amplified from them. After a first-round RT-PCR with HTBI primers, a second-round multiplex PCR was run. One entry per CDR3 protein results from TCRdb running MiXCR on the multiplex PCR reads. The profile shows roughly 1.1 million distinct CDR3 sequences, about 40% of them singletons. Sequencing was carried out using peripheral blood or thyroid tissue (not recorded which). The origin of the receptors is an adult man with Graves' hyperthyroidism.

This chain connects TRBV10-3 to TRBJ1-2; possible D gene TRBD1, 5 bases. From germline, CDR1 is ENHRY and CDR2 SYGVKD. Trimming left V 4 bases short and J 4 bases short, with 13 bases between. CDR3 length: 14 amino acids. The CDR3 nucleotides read TGTGCCATCAGTGTAGACAGATCATTCTATGGCTACACCTTC. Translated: CAISVDRSFYGYTF.

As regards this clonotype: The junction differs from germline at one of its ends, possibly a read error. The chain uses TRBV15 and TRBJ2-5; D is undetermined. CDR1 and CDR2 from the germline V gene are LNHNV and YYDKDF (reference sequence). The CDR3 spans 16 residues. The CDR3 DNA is TGTGCCACCAGCGGAGATACCGCTACTTTGGGGGAGACCCAGTACTTC. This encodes CATSGDTATLGETQYF.

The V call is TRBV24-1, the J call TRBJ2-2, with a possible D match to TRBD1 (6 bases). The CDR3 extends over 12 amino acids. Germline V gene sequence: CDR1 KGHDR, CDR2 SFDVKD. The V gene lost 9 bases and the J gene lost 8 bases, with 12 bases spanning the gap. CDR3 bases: TGTGCCACCGCCCCCGGGACAGGGGAGCTGTTTTTT. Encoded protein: CATAPGTGELFF.

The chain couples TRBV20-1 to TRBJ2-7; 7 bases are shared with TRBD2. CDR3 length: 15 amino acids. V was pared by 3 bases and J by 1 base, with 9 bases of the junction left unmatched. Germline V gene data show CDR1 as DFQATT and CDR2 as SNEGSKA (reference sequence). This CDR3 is CSASPTSIFSYEQYF. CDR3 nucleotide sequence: TGCAGTGCTAGCCCGACTAGCATATTTTCCTACGAGCAGTACTTC.

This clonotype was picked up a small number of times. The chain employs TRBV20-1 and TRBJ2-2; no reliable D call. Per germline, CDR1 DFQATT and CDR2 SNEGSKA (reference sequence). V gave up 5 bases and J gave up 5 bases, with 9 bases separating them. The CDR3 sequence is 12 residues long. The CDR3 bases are TGCAGTGCTTACACGGAGACCGGGGAGCTGTTTTTT. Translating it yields CSAYTETGELFF.

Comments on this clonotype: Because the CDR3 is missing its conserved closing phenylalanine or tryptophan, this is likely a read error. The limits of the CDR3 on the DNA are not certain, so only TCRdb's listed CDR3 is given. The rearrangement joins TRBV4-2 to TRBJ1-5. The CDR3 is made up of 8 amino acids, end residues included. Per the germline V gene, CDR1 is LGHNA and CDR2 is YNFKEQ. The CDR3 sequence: CASSQERH.

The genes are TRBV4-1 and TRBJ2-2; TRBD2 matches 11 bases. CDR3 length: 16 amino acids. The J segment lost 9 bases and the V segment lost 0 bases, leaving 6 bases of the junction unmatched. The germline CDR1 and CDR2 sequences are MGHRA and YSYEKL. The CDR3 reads CASSQDVAGGGRELFF. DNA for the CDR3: TGCGCCAGCAGCCAAGATGTAGCGGGGGGGGGTAGGGAGCTGTTTTTT.

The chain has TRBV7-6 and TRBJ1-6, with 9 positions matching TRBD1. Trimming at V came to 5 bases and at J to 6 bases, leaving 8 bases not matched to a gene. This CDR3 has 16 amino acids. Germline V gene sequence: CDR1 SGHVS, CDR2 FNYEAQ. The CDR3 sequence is CASSTGTGSGNSPLHF. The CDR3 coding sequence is TGTGCCAGCAGCACCGGGACAGGGAGCGGTAATTCACCCCTCCACTTT.

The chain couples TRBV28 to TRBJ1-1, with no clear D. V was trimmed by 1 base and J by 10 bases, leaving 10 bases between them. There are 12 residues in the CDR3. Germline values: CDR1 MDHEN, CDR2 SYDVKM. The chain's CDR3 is CASSLYPYVAFF. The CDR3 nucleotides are TGTGCCAGCAGTTTATATCCCTATGTAGCTTTCTTT.

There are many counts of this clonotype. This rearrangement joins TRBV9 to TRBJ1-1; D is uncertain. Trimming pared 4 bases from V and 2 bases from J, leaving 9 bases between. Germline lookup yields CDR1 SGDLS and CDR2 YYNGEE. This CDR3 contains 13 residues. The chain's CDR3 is CASSTERNTEAFF. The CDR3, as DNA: TGTGCCAGCAGCACTGAGAGAAACACTGAAGCTTTCTTT.

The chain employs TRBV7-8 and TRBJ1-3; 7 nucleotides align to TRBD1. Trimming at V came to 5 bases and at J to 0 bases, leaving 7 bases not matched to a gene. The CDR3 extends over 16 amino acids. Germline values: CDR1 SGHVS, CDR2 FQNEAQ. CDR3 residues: CASSRDSILSGNTIYF. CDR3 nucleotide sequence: TGTGCCAGCAGCCGGGACAGCATTCTCTCTGGAAACACCATATATTTT.

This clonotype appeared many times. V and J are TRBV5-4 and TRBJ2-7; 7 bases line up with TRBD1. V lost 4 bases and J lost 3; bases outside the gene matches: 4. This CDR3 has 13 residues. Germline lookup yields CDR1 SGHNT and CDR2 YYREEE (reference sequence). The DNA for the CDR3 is TGTGCCAGCAGCGGGGACAGCCGCTACGAGCAGTACTTC. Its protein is CASSGDSRYEQYF.

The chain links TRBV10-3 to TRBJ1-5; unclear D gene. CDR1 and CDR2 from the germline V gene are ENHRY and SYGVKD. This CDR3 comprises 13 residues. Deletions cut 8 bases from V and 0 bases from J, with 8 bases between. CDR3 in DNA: TGTGCCATCGGGCCTAATAGCAATCAGCCCCAGCATTTT. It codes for CAIGPNSNQPQHF.

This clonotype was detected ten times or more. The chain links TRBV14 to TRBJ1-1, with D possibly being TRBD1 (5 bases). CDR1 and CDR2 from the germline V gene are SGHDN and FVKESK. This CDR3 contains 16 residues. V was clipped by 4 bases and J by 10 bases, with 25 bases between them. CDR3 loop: CASSPNTVKVAGRAFF. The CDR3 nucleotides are TGTGCCAGCAGCCCCAATACAGTCAAGGTGGCAGGGCGAGCTTTCTTT.

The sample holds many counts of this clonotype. DNA for the CDR3: TGTGCCAGCAGCTTAGGTCGGCAGGGACTGAAACCTAATGAAAAACTGTTTTTT. Residues: CASSLGRQGLKPNEKLFF. The V call is TRBV7-8, the J call TRBJ1-4; D may be TRBD1 (5 bases). The V end was cut by 1 base, the J end by 3 bases, with 18 bases between. The CDR3 loop spans 18 amino acids. In germline, CDR1 is SGHVS, CDR2 FQNEAQ.

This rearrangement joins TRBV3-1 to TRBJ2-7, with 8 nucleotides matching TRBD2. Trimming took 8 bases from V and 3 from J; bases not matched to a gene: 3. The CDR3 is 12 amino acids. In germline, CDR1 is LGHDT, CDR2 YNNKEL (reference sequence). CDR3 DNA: TGTGCCAGCGGCGGGGGGATCTACGAGCAGTACTTC. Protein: CASGGGIYEQYF.

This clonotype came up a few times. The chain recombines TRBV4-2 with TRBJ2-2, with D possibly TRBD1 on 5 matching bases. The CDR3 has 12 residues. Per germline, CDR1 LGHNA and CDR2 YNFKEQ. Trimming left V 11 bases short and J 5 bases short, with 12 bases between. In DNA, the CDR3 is TGTGCCGGCCAAGGACAAACCGGGGAGCTGTTTTTT. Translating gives CAGQGQTGELFF.

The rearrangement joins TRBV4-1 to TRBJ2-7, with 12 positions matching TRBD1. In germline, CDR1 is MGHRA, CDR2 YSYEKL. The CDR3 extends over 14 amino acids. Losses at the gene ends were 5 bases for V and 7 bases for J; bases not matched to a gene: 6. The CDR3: CASSSGTGGWEQYF. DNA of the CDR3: TGCGCCAGCAGCTCCGGGACAGGGGGCTGGGAGCAGTACTTC.

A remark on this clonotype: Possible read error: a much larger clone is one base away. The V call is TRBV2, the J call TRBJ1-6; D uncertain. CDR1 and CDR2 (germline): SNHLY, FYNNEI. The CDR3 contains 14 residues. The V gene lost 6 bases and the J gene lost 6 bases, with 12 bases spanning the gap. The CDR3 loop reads CASRRVVSNSPLHF. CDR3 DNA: TGTGCCAGCAGAAGGGTTGTCTCTAATTCACCCCTCCACTTT.

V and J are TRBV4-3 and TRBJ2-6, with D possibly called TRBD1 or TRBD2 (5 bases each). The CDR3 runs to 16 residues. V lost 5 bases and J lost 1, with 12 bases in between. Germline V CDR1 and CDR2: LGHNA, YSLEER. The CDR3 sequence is CASSGGFFSGANVLTF. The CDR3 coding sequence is TGCGCCAGCAGCGGGGGTTTTTTTTCTGGGGCCAACGTCCTGACTTTC.

The CDR3 protein is CASRDRNRHTEAFF. The CDR3 region has the DNA TGTGCCAGTAGGGACAGGAATAGGCACACTGAAGCTTTCTTT. The V gene is TRBV19, the J gene TRBJ1-1; TRBD1 matches 7 bases. With V trimmed by 6 bases and J by 3 bases, 7 bases remained unmatched. This CDR3 contains 14 residues. Germline loops: CDR1 LNHDA, CDR2 SQIVND (reference sequence).

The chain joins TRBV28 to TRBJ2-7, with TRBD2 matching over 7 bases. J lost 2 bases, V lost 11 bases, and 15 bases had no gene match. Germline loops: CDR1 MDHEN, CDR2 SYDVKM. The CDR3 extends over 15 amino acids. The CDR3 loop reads CAGLPWGGATYEQYF. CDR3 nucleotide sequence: TGTGCCGGCCTTCCATGGGGGGGAGCAACCTACGAGCAGTACTTC.